The 30 T cell receptor beta chains presented below share a single source sample, sequenced in a study of shared clonotypes between healthy human individuals. The table came from immunoSEQ multiplex PCR; TCRdb's copy has only in-frame clones and leaves some out. The data hold about 2.3 million clones, with 80% to 95% observed a single time. Sequencing input: naive CD4+ T cells from PBMCs. Described subset: CD45RA+ positively selected. These receptor sequences come from a man aged 18 to 30 in good health. Some clones in this sample may be carry-over from other donors' samples.

This chain joins TRBV11-2 and TRBJ2-7, with 8 bases lining up with TRBD2. From germline, CDR1 is SGHAT and CDR2 FQNNGV. Losses at the gene ends were 4 bases for V and 4 bases for J; bases not matched to a gene: 9. The length of the CDR3 is 15 residues. The CDR3 nucleotides are TGTGCCAGCAGCTACGTAGCGGGGAGCCAATACGAGCAGTACTTC. Translated: CASSYVAGSQYEQYF. The full variable domain, its missing parts supplied by reference TRBV11-2 and TRBJ2-7, is EAGVAQSPRYKIIEKRQSVAFWCNPISGHATLYWYQQILGQGPKLLIQFQNNGVVDDSQLPKDRFSAERLKGVDSTLKIQPAKLEDSAVYLCASSYVAGSQYEQYFGPGTRLTVT.

The rearrangement uses TRBV29-1 and TRBJ2-3; 11 bases are shared with TRBD2. The CDR3 contains 19 residues. Trimming cost V 5 bases and J 2 bases; bases outside gene matches: 18. Germline V lookup: CDR1 SQVTM, CDR2 ANQGSEA. CDR3 amino acids: CSVLRVTSGEGGVTDTQYF. In DNA, the CDR3 is TGCAGCGTTTTACGGGTGACTAGCGGGGAAGGGGGGGTCACAGATACGCAGTATTTT.

The gene calls are TRBV28 and TRBJ2-4; 7 nucleotides match TRBD2. The germline V gene has CDR1 MDHEN and CDR2 SYDVKM. Trimming took 5 bases from V and 2 from J; bases not matched to a gene: 6. The CDR3 is made up of 15 amino acids. Here the CDR3 reads CASSPPGGTKNIQYF. In nucleotides, the CDR3 is TGTGCCAGCAGTCCCCCGGGGGGAACCAAAAACATTCAGTACTTC. Looking up the rest from reference TRBV28 and TRBJ2-4 gives the full variable domain: DVKVTQSSRYLVKRTGEKVFLECVQDMDHENMFWYRQDPGLGLRLIYFSYDVKMKEKGDIPEGYSVSREKKERFSLILESASTNQTSMYLCASSPPGGTKNIQYFGAGTRLSVL.

This chain connects TRBV5-1 to TRBJ2-7; 14 nucleotides match TRBD2. The germline V gene encodes CDR1 SGHRS and CDR2 YFSETQ. Trimming at V came to 4 bases and at J to 3 bases, leaving 9 bases not matched to a gene. CDR3 length: 17 amino acids. The CDR3 here is CASSRGTSGSPNYEQYF. The CDR3 DNA is TGCGCCAGCAGCCGCGGGACTAGCGGGAGCCCTAACTACGAGCAGTACTTC.

The chain employs TRBV2 and TRBJ2-7; D tentatively fits TRBD1 or TRBD2 (5 bases each). The CDR3 covers 14 residues. The germline V and J ends were trimmed by 6 bases and 0 bases, with 12 bases remaining between them. Germline-derived CDR1 and CDR2 are SNHLY and FYNNEI. CDR3 sequence: CASRGTADSYEQYF. The CDR3 DNA follows: TGTGCCAGCAGAGGGACGGCCGACTCCTACGAGCAGTACTTC.

The J gene is TRBJ2-7, the V gene TRBV5-1; a possible D gene is TRBD1 (5 bases). Trimming cost V 0 bases and J 4 bases, with 11 bases left between them. Germline values: CDR1 SGHRS, CDR2 YFSETQ. The CDR3 spans 14 residues. The CDR3 protein is CASSLDPDRYEQYF. CDR3 nucleotide sequence: TGCGCCAGCAGCTTGGATCCCGACAGATACGAGCAGTACTTC.

The V call is TRBV9, the J call TRBJ1-3; D unclear. V was cut by 3 bases and J by 2 bases, with 12 bases left in between. The CDR3 runs to 15 residues. The germline V gene has CDR1 SGDLS and CDR2 YYNGEE. CDR3 DNA: TGTGCCAGCAGCGCCTACAGCGCTCCTGGAAACACCATATATTTT. The encoded protein is CASSAYSAPGNTIYF.

This rearrangement joins TRBV29-1 to TRBJ1-2; 10 bases line up with TRBD1. This CDR3 is 14 amino acids long. Germline CDR1 SQVTM, CDR2 ANQGSEA. Trimming removed 7 bases from V and 3 bases from J; junction bases left unmatched: 8. This CDR3 is CSGGRQGADYGYTF. DNA of the CDR3: TGCAGCGGTGGGCGACAGGGGGCGGACTATGGCTACACCTTC.

V is TRBV29-1 and J is TRBJ1-2; D call uncertain. This CDR3 is 12 amino acids long. V was pared by 5 bases and J by 2 bases, with 9 bases between. Germline V gene sequence: CDR1 SQVTM, CDR2 ANQGSEA. For the CDR3, the DNA is TGCAGCGTTCAAATAAGCAACTATGGCTACACCTTC. It yields the protein CSVQISNYGYTF. The whole variable domain, remainder taken from reference TRBV29-1 and TRBJ1-2, is SAVISQKPSRDICQRGTSLTIQCQVDSQVTMMFWYRQQPGQSLTLIATANQGSEATYESGFVIDKFPISRPNLTFSTLTVSNMSPEDSSIYLCSVQISNYGYTFGSGTRLTVV.

This sequence joins TRBV27 and TRBJ2-2; D possibly matches TRBD1 or TRBD2 (5 bases each). Between the trimmed V and J ends, which lost 7 bases and 4 bases, there was a span of 10 bases. CDR1 is MNHEY, CDR2 SMNVEV, per germline (reference sequence). This CDR3 spans 13 amino acids. As DNA, the CDR3 is TGTGCCAGCACTCGGGGCGGCACCGGGGAGCTGTTTTTT. Residues: CASTRGGTGELFF.

This chain joins TRBV28 and TRBJ2-1; 10 bases line up with TRBD2. There are 12 residues in the CDR3. The trim removed 4 bases at V and 12 bases at J, leaving 3 bases unmatched. From germline, CDR1 is MDHEN and CDR2 SYDVKM. Here the CDR3 reads CASSSSGRGQFF. In DNA, the CDR3 is TGTGCCAGCAGTTCAAGCGGGAGGGGGCAGTTCTTC.

The V call is TRBV29-1, the J call TRBJ2-1; 9 positions agree with TRBD2. Trimming removed 5 bases from V and 8 bases from J; junction bases left unmatched: 7. The CDR3 has 13 residues. Per germline, CDR1 SQVTM and CDR2 ANQGSEA. This chain's CDR3 is CSVLREGLYEQFF. CDR3 sequence (DNA): TGCAGCGTTTTGCGGGAGGGCCTTTATGAGCAGTTCTTC.

The rearrangement joins TRBV5-1 to TRBJ1-1; 9 bases fit TRBD1. The length of the CDR3 is 15 residues. Unmatched junction bases numbered 3, after V lost 0 bases and J lost 3 bases. Germline values: CDR1 SGHRS, CDR2 YFSETQ. The CDR3: CASSLGQGVHTEAFF. Here the CDR3 DNA reads TGCGCCAGCAGCTTGGGACAGGGGGTTCACACTGAAGCTTTCTTT.

This chain links TRBV19 with TRBJ1-1; 8 positions match TRBD1. CDR1 is LNHDA, CDR2 SQIVND, per germline (reference sequence). CDR3 size: 14 residues. J gave up 4 bases and V 5 bases, and 6 bases lay outside the gene matches. In nucleotides, the CDR3 is TGTGCCAGTAGTTCGTTAGGGACAGGCACTGAAGCTTTCTTT. Translating gives CASSSLGTGTEAFF.

V usage is TRBV14 and J usage is TRBJ2-3; unclear D gene. V was shortened by 2 bases and J by 4 bases, with 10 bases between the two germline ends. The CDR3 loop spans 14 amino acids. CDR1 and CDR2 (germline): SGHDN, FVKESK. The chain's CDR3 is CASSQYPWADTQYF. The CDR3 nucleotides are TGTGCCAGCAGCCAATACCCATGGGCAGATACGCAGTATTTT.

The chain employs TRBV7-2 and TRBJ1-1, with D perhaps matching TRBD1 (6 bases). The V gene's germline CDR1 is SGHTA and CDR2 FQGNSA. The CDR3 has 15 residues. V was clipped by 2 bases and J by 5 bases, with 15 bases between them. CDR3 sequence: CASSLWRGLGTEAFF. DNA for the CDR3: TGTGCCAGCAGCTTATGGCGGGGGCTGGGGACTGAAGCTTTCTTT.

Comment on this clone: This sample includes further DNA sequences coding for the same CDR3. V and J are TRBV28 and TRBJ2-7; D is perhaps TRBD1 (5 bases). This CDR3 is built from 14 residues. The germline CDR1 and CDR2 sequences are MDHEN and SYDVKM. Trimming removed 3 bases at V and 0 bases at J, with 9 bases between. CDR3 in DNA: TGTGCCAGCAGTTTGCACAGGAACTCCTACGAGCAGTACTTC. This gives the protein CASSLHRNSYEQYF.

The chain uses TRBV5-1 and TRBJ2-7, with 10 bases that match TRBD2. The junction had 14 bases not matched to a gene; V was cut back by 2 bases and J by 9 bases. Per the germline V gene, CDR1 is SGHRS and CDR2 is YFSETQ. CDR3 length: 16 residues. The CDR3 DNA is TGCGCCAGCAGCTTACCCTTAGGAGCGGGAGGGAGCACGCAGTACTTC. The encoded protein is CASSLPLGAGGSTQYF.

A word on this clone: The same CDR3 arises from other DNA sequences in this sample as well. This sequence joins TRBV30 and TRBJ1-5; D is unresolved. CDR3 size: 13 residues. V lost 5 bases, J lost 0 bases, and 8 bases lay in between. The germline V gene encodes CDR1 GTSNPN and CDR2 SVGIG (reference sequence). Written as DNA, the CDR3 is TGTGCCTGGTCAGGAGATAGCAATCAGCCCCAGCATTTT. It yields the protein CAWSGDSNQPQHF.

The CDR3 DNA is TGTGCCAGCAGCGTAACTAGCGCGGTCGGGAATACGCAGTATTTT. This sequence encodes CASSVTSAVGNTQYF. The chain combines TRBV9 with TRBJ2-3; 7 bases map to TRBD2. V lost 1 base to trimming and J lost 7 bases; unmatched junction nucleotides: 9. Germline V gives CDR1 SGDLS, CDR2 YYNGEE. The CDR3 is 15 residues long.

The genes are TRBV10-3 and TRBJ2-5; D not certain. Trimming took 0 bases from V and 1 from J, leaving 3 bases between them. The germline V gene has CDR1 ENHRY and CDR2 SYGVKD. This CDR3 region has 13 residues. The CDR3 here is CAISESAQETQYF. DNA of the CDR3: TGTGCCATCAGTGAGTCGGCCCAAGAGACCCAGTACTTC.

V is TRBV19 and J is TRBJ2-3, with 10 bases aligning to TRBD1. The CDR3 has 15 amino acids. Trimming cost V 4 bases and J 4 bases; bases outside gene matches: 5. CDR1 is LNHDA and CDR2 is SQIVND in the germline V gene (reference sequence). CDR3 protein: CASSTRTGGSDTQYF. DNA of the CDR3: TGTGCCAGTAGTACACGGACAGGGGGGTCAGATACGCAGTATTTT.

The J gene is TRBJ2-1, the V gene TRBV19, with D possibly matching TRBD1 (6 bases). The CDR3 consists of 14 residues. Germline CDR1 and CDR2: LNHDA and SQIVND (reference sequence). The V gene lost 5 bases and the J gene lost 2 bases, with 10 bases spanning the gap. CDR3 coding DNA: TGTGCCAGTAGTCCTCAGGGGACCTACAATGAGCAGTTCTTC. It translates to CASSPQGTYNEQFF.

The chain links TRBV6-1 to TRBJ2-5; 8 bases are a match to TRBD1. CDR1 and CDR2 (germline): MNHNS, SASEGT. V was clipped by 7 bases and J by 1 base; unmatched bases: 5. The CDR3 runs 14 residues. CDR3: CASNLDRGQETQYF. The DNA of the CDR3 is TGTGCCAGCAACTTAGACAGGGGCCAAGAGACCCAGTACTTC.

Details on this clone: This same CDR3 is encoded by further DNA sequences in the sample. This chain connects TRBV6-6 to TRBJ1-5, with 9 bases that match TRBD1. CDR3 length: 15 amino acids. Germline-derived CDR1 and CDR2 are MNHNY and SVGAGI (reference sequence). V was pared by 3 bases and J by 1 base, with 1 base of the junction left unmatched. The CDR3 bases are TGTGCCAGCAGTTATGGACAGGGGAGCAATCAGCCCCAGCATTTT. This sequence encodes CASSYGQGSNQPQHF.

V gene TRBV5-6 combines with J gene TRBJ1-1, with 7 bases lining up with TRBD1. The CDR3 covers 14 residues. CDR1 SGHDT and CDR2 YYEEEE come from the germline V gene. The V segment lost 2 bases and the J segment 3 bases; nucleotides outside the gene matches: 4. DNA of the CDR3: TGTGCCAGCAGCTTCGGACAGGTGGACACTGAAGCTTTCTTT. Translated: CASSFGQVDTEAFF.

The gene calls are TRBV30 and TRBJ2-1; D perhaps matches TRBD2 (5 bases). This CDR3 has 15 amino acids. Looked up from germline, CDR1 is GTSNPN and CDR2 is SVGIG (reference sequence). V lost 0 bases and J 2 bases, leaving 11 bases between the germline ends. The chain's CDR3 is CAWSVVSGPYNEQFF. For the CDR3, the DNA is TGTGCCTGGAGTGTAGTAAGCGGACCCTACAATGAGCAGTTCTTC.

The rearrangement joins TRBV5-4 to TRBJ2-2; 8 positions match TRBD2. V was clipped by 3 bases and J by 5 bases; unmatched bases: 9. This CDR3 spans 16 amino acids. In germline, CDR1 is SGHNT, CDR2 YYREEE (reference sequence). The CDR3, as DNA: TGTGCCAGCAGCTCGGGACTAGTCAGGGGAACCGGGGAGCTGTTTTTT. Translating it yields CASSSGLVRGTGELFF.

The J gene is TRBJ1-2, the V gene TRBV5-1; 7 bases are shared with TRBD1. The germline gives CDR1 SGHRS, CDR2 YFSETQ. This CDR3 spans 14 amino acids. V trimming: 4 bases; J trimming: 4 bases; junction bases outside the gene matches: 7. As DNA, the CDR3 is TGCGCCAGCAGCGTGGGACAGCAAATCTATGGCTACACCTTC. This sequence encodes CASSVGQQIYGYTF.

The genes are TRBV4-1 and TRBJ2-7; D gene unclear. This CDR3 is 13 amino acids long. V gave up 3 bases and J gave up 7 bases, with 13 bases separating them. Germline-derived CDR1 and CDR2 are MGHRA and YSYEKL. CDR3 residues: CASSHSRVQEQYF. DNA for the CDR3: TGCGCCAGCAGCCACTCTCGGGTGCAAGAGCAGTACTTC.